This entry lists 2 T cell receptor beta chains sequenced from one sample in a study of cytomegalovirus exposure and HLA in healthy donors. The study ran its PCR with 60 Vbeta and 13 Jbeta primers. Sequenced by immunoSEQ multiplex PCR; TCRdb stores in-frame clones only, minus some. The table records about 100,000 clones, under 80% of them present only once. The source material was PBMCs. These receptors all stem from a woman in her forties or fifties in good health and CMV-seropositive.

This chain connects TRBV9 to TRBJ2-3; tentative D call: TRBD1 (5 bases). Trimming stripped 6 bases from V and 3 bases from J, with 17 bases between. The germline gives CDR1 SGDLS, CDR2 YYNGEE. This CDR3 has 15 amino acids. The CDR3 spells CASTTQGWVTDTQYF. CDR3 nucleotides: TGTGCCAGCACCACTCAGGGTTGGGTGACAGATACGCAGTATTTT.

The chain links TRBV4-1 to TRBJ2-7, with unresolved D. Trimming took 7 bases from V and 5 from J, leaving 15 bases between them. The CDR3 is 13 amino acids. CDR1 MGHRA and CDR2 YSYEKL come from the germline V gene. CDR3 DNA: TGCGCCAGCACGAGCTGGATGGGCGACGAGCAGTACTTC. It yields the protein CASTSWMGDEQYF.